The rows below give T cell receptor beta chains drawn from one sample of a study of blood T cells in healthy people across ages. MiXCR was run by TCRdb on the 5' RACE reads, yielding one entry per CDR3 protein. The sample has about 1.8 million distinct CDR3 sequences, about 50% seen once. Source material: blood. Receptor source: a woman aged 40 to 55 in good health. The CDR3 runs from the conserved cysteine through the conserved F or W. A D gene is named only where the DNA matches it firmly. A clone size is listed for some rows: how often the clone was seen (once, few, many), or a class if it is expanded.

TRBJ2-7	TRBV21-1	-	-	CASSKKAGYEQYF	TGTGCCAGCAGCAAAAAGGCTGGGTACGAGCAGTACTTC
TRBJ2-7	TRBV4-3	TRBD2	-	CASSQDETSGGYEQYF	TGCGCCAGCAGCCAAGATGAGACTAGCGGGGGCTACGAGCAGTACTTC
TRBJ2-7	TRBV27	-	-	CASSFRGASTYEQYF	TGTGCCAGCAGTTTTCGGGGGGCTTCGACCTACGAGCAGTACTTC
TRBJ2-3	TRBV15	-	few	CATSRVTDTQYF	TGTGCCACCAGCAGAGTTACGGATACGCAGTATTTT
TRBJ2-7	TRBV5-1	TRBD1	-	CASRGGQAEQYF	TGCGCCAGCAGGGGCGGACAGGCAGAGCAGTACTTC
TRBJ2-7	TRBV5-1	-	-	CASSLEGMDEQYF	TGCGCCAGCAGCTTGGAGGGTATGGACGAGCAGTACTTC
TRBJ2-1	TRBV12-3/TRBV12-4	-	few	CASSFSWGSSYNEQFF	TGTGCCAGCAGTTTCTCGTGGGGGAGCTCCTACAATGAGCAGTTCTTC
TRBJ2-3	TRBV4-1	TRBD1	-	CASSSTGDSTDTQYF	TGCGCCAGCAGCTCGACAGGGGATAGCACAGATACGCAGTATTTT
TRBJ2-7	TRBV7-2	-	-	CASTANYEQYF	TGTGCCAGCACGGCGAACTACGAGCAGTACTTC
TRBJ2-3	TRBV24-1	-	-	CATSDFPPDTTDTQYF	TGTGCCACCAGTGATTTTCCCCCGGACACCACAGATACGCAGTATTTT
TRBJ2-1	TRBV7-2	TRBD2	-	CASSRRTSGGGSYNEQFF	TGTGCCAGCAGCAGACGGACTAGCGGGGGGGGTTCCTACAATGAGCAGTTCTTC
TRBJ1-6	TRBV20-1	-	few	CSAREASDNSPLHF	TGCAGTGCTAGAGAGGCCAGTGATAATTCACCCCTCCACTTT
TRBJ2-3	TRBV6-5	-	once	CASSYSGLPTDTQYF	TGTGCCAGCAGTTACTCGGGACTCCCGACCGATACGCAGTATTTT
TRBJ1-5	TRBV27	TRBD1	-	CASSVFGTGDNKPQHF	TGTGCCAGCAGCGTATTTGGGACAGGTGATAATAAGCCCCAGCATTTT
TRBJ2-4	TRBV6-5	-	-	CASSVQVLEHF	TGTGCCAGCAGTGTTCAAGTTTTGGAACACTTC
TRBJ2-1	TRBV6-2/TRBV6-3	TRBD2	-	CASSYSIAGGLNEQFF	TGTGCCAGCAGTTACTCGATAGCGGGGGGGCTTAATGAGCAGTTCTTC
TRBJ2-5	TRBV7-2	TRBD2	-	CASSLQEGLAGETQYF	TGTGCCAGCAGCCTCCAAGAAGGACTAGCGGGAGAGACCCAGTACTTC
TRBJ2-1	TRBV15	-	-	CATSRGGQYPTEQFF	TGTGCCACCAGCAGAGGAGGACAATATCCGACTGAGCAGTTCTTC
TRBJ2-3	TRBV28	TRBD1	-	CASSSYRDRGLGTQYF	TGTGCCAGCAGTTCGTACCGGGACAGGGGTTTAGGTACGCAGTATTTT
TRBJ2-7	TRBV2	-	-	CASTGWMSGSEQYF	TGTGCCAGCACGGGGTGGATGTCGGGGTCCGAGCAGTACTTC